This passage covers 29 T cell receptor beta chains from one sample sequenced in a study of cytomegalovirus exposure and HLA in healthy donors. Primers: 60 Vbeta forward and 13 Jbeta reverse. Using immunoSEQ multiplex PCR, the repertoire was profiled, and TCRdb retains in-frame clones only, with some absent. The sample lists about 69,000 clones; around 74% were seen once. Sequenced material: PBMCs. The receptors here all came from a woman aged 55-70 years in good health and CMV-seropositive.

V is TRBV6-4 and J is TRBJ2-1; TRBD2 agrees at 7 bases. CDR3 length equals 16 residues. Germline CDR1 reads MRHNA; CDR2 reads SNTAGT. V lost 0 bases to trimming and J lost 3 bases; unmatched junction nucleotides: 5. In DNA, the CDR3 is TGTGCCAGCAGTGACTCCGCGTCGGGGGGCTACAATGAGCAGTTCTTC. Protein: CASSDSASGGYNEQFF.

The chain combines TRBV2 with TRBJ2-6; D unresolved. The CDR3 loop spans 15 amino acids. CDR1 and CDR2 from the germline V gene are SNHLY and FYNNEI. Trimming took 8 bases from V and 0 from J, leaving 11 bases between them. The CDR3 protein is CASLLQDSGANVLTF. The CDR3 region has the DNA TGTGCCAGCCTTCTCCAGGACTCTGGGGCCAACGTCCTGACTTTC.

The V call is TRBV7-9, the J call TRBJ2-7, with D tentatively TRBD1 (5 bases). Per the germline V gene, CDR1 is SEHNR and CDR2 is FQNEAQ (reference sequence). Between the trimmed V and J ends, which lost 7 bases and 6 bases, there was a span of 22 bases. The CDR3 is made up of 15 amino acids. The CDR3 sequence is CASTQVVTGSSEQYF. For the CDR3, the DNA is TGTGCCAGCACCCAGGTTGTAACAGGTTCTTCCGAGCAGTACTTC.

The chain employs TRBV2 and TRBJ2-5; 8 bases agree with TRBD2. Germline V gene sequence: CDR1 SNHLY, CDR2 FYNNEI. The length of the CDR3 is 13 residues. J was trimmed by 9 bases and V by 6 bases; bases with no gene match: 9. CDR3 in DNA: TGTGCCAGCAGCGCTTCGGGAGGGCCGGCCCAGTACTTC. Amino acid sequence: CASSASGGPAQYF.

The chain combines TRBV7-9 with TRBJ1-1; a weak D match, TRBD1 (6 bases). There are 14 residues in the CDR3. CDR1 is SEHNR and CDR2 is FQNEAQ in the germline V gene (reference sequence). V was cut by 4 bases and J by 1 base, with 10 bases left in between. The DNA of the CDR3 is TGTGCCAGCAGCTCGCAGACAGGGAACACTGAAGCTTTCTTT. This codes for CASSSQTGNTEAFF.

The genes are TRBV7-9 and TRBJ2-7; 15 positions match TRBD2. Germline V gene lookup returns CDR1 SEHNR and CDR2 FQNEAQ (reference sequence). After removal of 5 bases from V and 1 base from J, the junction contained 6 bases not matched to a gene. There are 17 residues in the CDR3. This CDR3 is CASSRGLAGGLSYEQYF. The CDR3 DNA reads TGTGCCAGCAGCCGCGGACTAGCGGGGGGGTTATCCTACGAGCAGTACTTC.

J is TRBJ2-6 and V is TRBV4-1; 7 nucleotides line up with TRBD1. The V and J ends lost 4 bases and 0 bases, in that order; junction bases with no gene match: 15. The CDR3 totals 20 residues. Germline V gene lookup returns CDR1 MGHRA and CDR2 YSYEKL. CDR3 nucleotides: TGCGCCAGCAGCCCCCCTGGAGCGGACAGGCGAAGCTCTGGGGCCAACGTCCTGACTTTC. Protein product: CASSPPGADRRSSGANVLTF.

The CDR3 nucleotides read TGTGCCAGCAGCGTAGACACCGACACAGATACGCAGTATTTT. Its protein product is CASSVDTDTDTQYF. The V and J genes are TRBV9 and TRBJ2-3; no firm D call. The CDR3 is made up of 14 amino acids. V gave up 0 bases and J gave up 2 bases, with 7 bases separating them. Germline lookup yields CDR1 SGDLS and CDR2 YYNGEE.

The chain has TRBV18 and TRBJ1-5, with D unclear. Per germline, CDR1 KGHSH and CDR2 LQKENI. V lost 6 bases, J lost 3 bases, and 9 bases lay in between. The CDR3 totals 13 residues. The CDR3 reads CASSLTVNQPQHF. CDR3 in DNA: TGTGCCAGCTCTCTCACAGTCAATCAGCCCCAGCATTTT.

This chain uses TRBV5-8 with TRBJ1-2; D gene uncertain. CDR1 and CDR2 (germline): SGHTS, YDEGEE. Trimming pared 0 bases from V and 5 bases from J, leaving 5 bases between. The CDR3 runs 12 residues. CDR3 in amino acids: CASSLAGYGYTF. In nucleotides, the CDR3 is TGTGCCAGCAGCTTGGCCGGGTATGGCTACACCTTC.

The rearrangement joins TRBV4-1 to TRBJ2-1; the match to TRBD2 covers 8 bases. The CDR3 totals 15 residues. V shed 4 bases, J shed 4 bases, and the junction held 6 bases outside the gene matches. Germline values: CDR1 MGHRA, CDR2 YSYEKL. CDR3 DNA sequence: TGCGCCAGCAGCCCGAGCGGGGGTAGGTACAATGAGCAGTTCTTC. Protein product: CASSPSGGRYNEQFF.

The gene calls are TRBV10-3 and TRBJ1-1; TRBD1 matches at 7 bases. The germline CDR1 and CDR2 sequences are ENHRY and SYGVKD. V gave up 5 bases and J gave up 4 bases; unmatched junction bases: 4. The CDR3 loop spans 13 amino acids. The CDR3 sequence: CAISYRGATEAFF. For the CDR3, the DNA is TGTGCCATCAGTTACAGGGGTGCCACTGAAGCTTTCTTT.

The chain links TRBV25-1 to TRBJ1-2, with unresolved D. Trimming removed 4 bases from V and 0 bases from J, with 12 bases in between. The CDR3 consists of 15 residues. Germline CDR1 reads MGHDK; CDR2 reads SYGVNS. CDR3 in DNA: TGTGCCAGCAGTGCCCCCGGGGAGTCTAACTATGGCTACACCTTC. Translated, it gives CASSAPGESNYGYTF.

The chain is built from TRBV18 and TRBJ1-5, with D possibly being TRBD1 (5 bases). Germline lookup yields CDR1 KGHSH and CDR2 LQKENI. V was clipped by 6 bases and J by 6 bases, with 12 bases between them. The CDR3 extends over 13 amino acids. The CDR3 loop is CASSDGRGQPQHF. The CDR3 DNA follows: TGTGCCAGCTCCGATGGAAGGGGTCAGCCCCAGCATTTT. Filled out from reference TRBV18 and TRBJ1-5, the complete variable domain reads NAGVMQNPRHLVRRRGQEARLRCSPMKGHSHVYWYRQLPEEGLKFMVYLQKENIIDESGMPKERFSAEFPKEGPSILRIQQVVRGDSAAYFCASSDGRGQPQHFGDGTRLSIL.

CDR3 nucleotide sequence: TGTGCCAGCAGCGTGGACGGGGGGGATGGCTACACCTTC. Its translation: CASSVDGGDGYTF. The J gene is TRBJ1-2, the V gene TRBV9; maybe TRBD1 (5 bases). In germline, CDR1 is SGDLS, CDR2 YYNGEE. The V gene lost 2 bases and the J gene lost 6 bases, with 11 bases spanning the gap. CDR3 length: 13 amino acids.

The rearrangement uses TRBV10-3 and TRBJ2-5, with 9 positions matching TRBD2. CDR3 length: 14 amino acids. Germline CDR1 is ENHRY and CDR2 is SYGVKD. Trimming at V came to 4 bases and at J to 2 bases, leaving 2 bases not matched to a gene. CDR3 in amino acids: CAISALAGQETQYF. Written as DNA, the CDR3 is TGTGCCATCAGTGCCCTAGCGGGACAAGAGACCCAGTACTTC.

This chain links TRBV5-1 with TRBJ1-1; TRBD1 is a possible D gene (6 bases). The CDR3 is 15 amino acids. Germline loops: CDR1 SGHRS, CDR2 YFSETQ. Trimming pared 5 bases from V and 2 bases from J, leaving 16 bases between. The CDR3 DNA sequence: TGCGCCAGCAGGTCAGCCCGAGGGGGAAACACTGAAGCTTTCTTT. This gives the protein CASRSARGGNTEAFF. Complete variable domain (other parts from reference TRBV5-1 and TRBJ1-1): KAGVTQTPRYLIKTRGQQVTLSCSPISGHRSVSWYQQTPGQGLQFLFEYFSETQRNKGNFPGRFSGRQFSNSRSEMNVSTLELGDSALYLCASRSARGGNTEAFFGQGTRLTVV.

The gene calls are TRBV5-6 and TRBJ2-2; D might be TRBD1 (6 bases). V was cut by 4 bases and J by 5 bases, with 15 bases left in between. The CDR3 is 15 amino acids. Germline CDR1 and CDR2: SGHDT and YYEEEE. DNA for the CDR3: TGTGCCAGCAGCCAACCGACAGGTCTAACCGGGGAGCTGTTTTTT. Translating gives CASSQPTGLTGELFF.

The chain joins TRBV21-1 to TRBJ1-5; the D segment call TRBD1 is taken from the table without a DNA check. TRBV21-1 counts as a pseudogene. This CDR3 has 14 amino acids. Here the CDR3 reads CASSTRKPHQPQHF. The CDR3 nucleotides read TGTGCCAGCAGCACCAGGAAACCTCATCAGCCCCAGCATTTT.

The rearrangement uses TRBV11-3 and TRBJ2-2, with 7 bases identical to TRBD2. This CDR3 spans 15 amino acids. Germline CDR1 SGHNT, CDR2 YENEEA. Germline trimming cut 5 bases from V and 2 bases from J; bases unmatched to any gene: 5. CDR3 protein: CASSPPSGNTGELFF. For the CDR3, the DNA is TGTGCCAGCAGCCCTCCTAGCGGCAACACCGGGGAGCTGTTTTTT. Full variable domain (remainder filled in from reference TRBV11-3 and TRBJ2-2): EAGVVQSPRYKIIEKKQPVAFWCNPISGHNTLYWYLQNLGQGPELLIRYENEEAVDDSQLPKDRFSAERLKGVDSTLKIQPAELGDSAVYLCASSPPSGNTGELFFGEGSRLTVL.

This clone was seen a few times. The CDR3 DNA follows: TGTGCCAGCAGTTTATCAGGAACACATTACAATGAGCAGTTCTTC. Its protein is CASSLSGTHYNEQFF. The chain is built from TRBV28 and TRBJ2-1; no clear D. Germline CDR1 reads MDHEN; CDR2 reads SYDVKM. This CDR3 comprises 15 residues. V was clipped by 1 base and J by 4 bases, with 11 bases between them.

The chain is built from TRBV5-6 and TRBJ1-4; D might be TRBD1 (5 bases). This CDR3 has 16 residues. V dropped 2 bases and J dropped 0 bases, with 11 bases sitting between them. Germline assignment: CDR1 SGHDT and CDR2 YYEEEE. CDR3 coding DNA: TGTGCCAGCAGCTTAACAGGCCTTGCAACTAATGAAAAACTGTTTTTT. It yields the protein CASSLTGLATNEKLFF.

This rearrangement joins TRBV6-1 to TRBJ1-5, with a weak D call TRBD1 (6 bases). The CDR3 totals 14 residues. CDR1 and CDR2 from the germline V gene are MNHNS and SASEGT. With 8 bases removed from V and 1 base from J, the gap between germline ends came to 12 bases. The CDR3 coding sequence is TGTGCCAGCTCACAGGGCATGAGCAATCAGCCCCAGCATTTT. Translation: CASSQGMSNQPQHF.

In its sample, this clone was seen once. V is TRBV19 and J is TRBJ1-1; D may be TRBD1 (5 bases). The CDR3 is 16 residues long. V was pared by 5 bases and J by 4 bases, with 20 bases between. Germline-derived CDR1 and CDR2 are LNHDA and SQIVND (reference sequence). The CDR3 region has the DNA TGTGCCAGTAGTTCTCCGAGGACGGCCGGGGGCACTGAAGCTTTCTTT. Its translation is CASSSPRTAGGTEAFF.

This chain uses TRBV19 with TRBJ1-5; TRBD1 might be the D (6 bases). The V gene's germline CDR1 is LNHDA and CDR2 SQIVND (reference sequence). The length of the CDR3 is 15 residues. V was cut by 4 bases and J by 3 bases, with 13 bases left in between. The CDR3 sequence is CASSRRTEINQPQHF. CDR3 in DNA: TGTGCCAGTAGTAGGAGGACAGAAATCAATCAGCCCCAGCATTTT.

The chain couples TRBV25-1 to TRBJ2-7; tentative D call: TRBD2 (7 bases). Deletions cut 5 bases from V and 2 bases from J, with 16 bases between. The CDR3 totals 15 residues. Germline V lookup: CDR1 MGHDK, CDR2 SYGVNS. This CDR3 is CASSSAGGLAYEQYF. Written as DNA, the CDR3 is TGTGCCAGCAGTTCGGCCGGGGGGCTCGCCTACGAGCAGTACTTC.

J is TRBJ2-7 and V is TRBV2, with TRBD2 matching 11 bases. Losses at the gene ends were 7 bases for V and 2 bases for J; bases not matched to a gene: 4. Germline values: CDR1 SNHLY, CDR2 FYNNEI. The CDR3 totals 14 residues. CDR3 coding DNA: TGTGCCAGCACTGGGACTAGCGGTCCCTACGAGCAGTACTTC. Its translation is CASTGTSGPYEQYF.

This clone appeared once. The rearrangement links TRBV7-2 to TRBJ1-4, with D possibly matching TRBD1 (6 bases). The CDR3 contains 17 residues. Per the germline V gene, CDR1 is SGHTA and CDR2 is FQGNSA. V was trimmed by 1 base and J by 10 bases, leaving 22 bases between them. CDR3 sequence: CASSLVRFRGHGGKLFF. In nucleotides, the CDR3 is TGTGCCAGCAGCTTAGTTCGGTTCAGGGGCCATGGGGGAAAACTGTTTTTT. Full variable domain (missing parts from reference TRBV7-2 and TRBJ1-4): GAGVSQSPSNKVTEKGKDVELRCDPISGHTALYWYRQSLGQGLEFLIYFQGNSAPDKSGLPSDRFSAERTGGSVSTLTIQRTQQEDSAVYLCASSLVRFRGHGGKLFFGSGTQLSVL.

As DNA, the CDR3 is TGTGCCTGGAGTTGGGCCACAGGAGCTAATGAAAAACTGTTTTTT. Translating it yields CAWSWATGANEKLFF. This sequence joins TRBV30 and TRBJ1-4; tentative D call: TRBD1 (5 bases). V lost 2 bases to trimming and J lost 3 bases, with 13 bases between them. CDR1 and CDR2 from the germline V gene are GTSNPN and SVGIG (reference sequence). This CDR3 contains 15 residues.